This is a list of T cell receptor beta chains from one sample in a study of vaccination and CD4 T cells after COVID-19. MiXCR was run by TCRdb on the PCR reads, yielding one entry per CDR3 protein. This sample has 18,000 or so distinct CDR3 sequences, with about 38% found just once. What these receptors recognize is not known. This specimen consisted of CD4+ T cells from blood, cultured in vitro, obtained before SARS-CoV-2 vaccination. Receptors originate from a human donor who received a COVID-19 vaccine. CDR3s include the opening cysteine and the closing phenylalanine or tryptophan. The order of the fields is V gene, J gene, D gene, clone size, CDR3 DNA, CDR3 protein. The D gene is left open where the match is weak. Only some rows state a clone size, as once, few, many or a class for expanded clones.

v_gene: TRBV5-1; j_gene: TRBJ1-6; d_gene: .; abundance: .; CDR3nt: TGCGCCAGCAGCTTGAACACAAATTCACCCCTCCACTTT; CDR3aa: CASSLNTNSPLHF
v_gene: TRBV6-5; j_gene: TRBJ2-7; d_gene: .; abundance: .; CDR3nt: TGTGCCAGCAGTTACTCGACTGGCAGGCCCTACGAGCAGTACTTC; CDR3aa: CASSYSTGRPYEQYF
v_gene: TRBV18; j_gene: TRBJ1-1; d_gene: .; abundance: few; CDR3nt: TGTGCCAGCTCAGAACTCGGCGGTAGCACTGAAGCTTTCTTT; CDR3aa: CASSELGGSTEAFF
v_gene: TRBV24-1; j_gene: TRBJ2-2; d_gene: TRBD2; abundance: .; CDR3nt: TGTGCCACCCGTCGGGGGGCCGGGGAGCTGTTTTTT; CDR3aa: CATRRGAGELFF
v_gene: TRBV24-1; j_gene: TRBJ1-2; d_gene: TRBD1; abundance: .; CDR3nt: TGTGCCACCAGTGACCCGACAGGGGGCACCTATGGCTACACCTTC; CDR3aa: CATSDPTGGTYGYTF
v_gene: TRBV11-3; j_gene: TRBJ2-1; d_gene: TRBD2; abundance: .; CDR3nt: TGTGCCAGCAGCCGCGGGAGGGTCTCCTACAATGAGCAGTTCTTC; CDR3aa: CASSRGRVSYNEQFF
v_gene: TRBV7-3; j_gene: TRBJ1-1; d_gene: .; abundance: .; CDR3nt: TGTGCCAGCAGCTTACGGCAGATGAACACTGAAGCTTTCTTT; CDR3aa: CASSLRQMNTEAFF
v_gene: TRBV6-1; j_gene: TRBJ2-7; d_gene: .; abundance: .; CDR3nt: TGTGCCACCAAGTTGGGATATGACCGCTCCTACGAGCAGTACTTC; CDR3aa: CATKLGYDRSYEQYF
v_gene: TRBV6-1; j_gene: TRBJ2-4; d_gene: TRBD1; abundance: few; CDR3nt: TGTGCCAGCAGTCCACAGGGGGCTTGGCAAAACATTCAGTACTTC; CDR3aa: CASSPQGAWQNIQYF
v_gene: TRBV5-1; j_gene: TRBJ2-2; d_gene: TRBD1; abundance: few; CDR3nt: TGCGCCAGCAGCCAGGGGGCCGGCACCGGGGAGCTGTTTTTT; CDR3aa: CASSQGAGTGELFF
v_gene: TRBV12-3/TRBV12-4; j_gene: TRBJ2-5; d_gene: .; abundance: few; CDR3nt: TGTGCCAGCAGGTCCGGGACCCAAACTTCGACCCAGTACTTC; CDR3aa: CASRSGTQTSTQYF
v_gene: TRBV10-3; j_gene: TRBJ2-3; d_gene: TRBD1; abundance: .; CDR3nt: TGTGCCATCAGCCGGGACAGAACCACAGATACGCAGTATTTT; CDR3aa: CAISRDRTTDTQYF
v_gene: TRBV6-1; j_gene: TRBJ1-4; d_gene: TRBD1; abundance: .; CDR3nt: TGTGCCAGCAGTCCTACAGGGGCAACTAATGAAAAACTGTTTTTT; CDR3aa: CASSPTGATNEKLFF
v_gene: TRBV20-1; j_gene: TRBJ1-1; d_gene: .; abundance: .; CDR3nt: TGCAGTGCTAGTGGGCCCGGGGACACTGAAGCTTTCTTT; CDR3aa: CSASGPGDTEAFF
v_gene: TRBV2; j_gene: TRBJ1-5; d_gene: TRBD1; abundance: few; CDR3nt: TGTGCCAGCAGGCCGAGGACAGGGGGACTCAATCTGTATTTT; CDR3aa: CASRPRTGGLNLYF
v_gene: TRBV20-1; j_gene: TRBJ1-2; d_gene: .; abundance: .; CDR3nt: TGCAGTGCTACCCGATGGAGGGCTAACTATGGCTACACCTTC; CDR3aa: CSATRWRANYGYTF
v_gene: TRBV19; j_gene: TRBJ2-3; d_gene: .; abundance: few; CDR3nt: TGTGCCAGTAGTGGGGACACCAGGGAGGGAGATACGCAGTATTTT; CDR3aa: CASSGDTREGDTQYF
v_gene: TRBV6-2/TRBV6-3; j_gene: TRBJ1-5; d_gene: .; abundance: few; CDR3nt: TGTGCCAGCAGTTACCGACGTGGGAATCAGCCCCAGCATTTT; CDR3aa: CASSYRRGNQPQHF
v_gene: TRBV6-1; j_gene: TRBJ1-2; d_gene: TRBD1; abundance: .; CDR3nt: TGTGCCAGCAGTGAAGCGGGGGACAGGGGAAGATATGGCTACACCTTC; CDR3aa: CASSEAGDRGRYGYTF
v_gene: TRBV5-8; j_gene: TRBJ2-1; d_gene: .; abundance: .; CDR3nt: TGTGCCAGCAGCCCTGACGGACTGACGATAAATGAGCAGTTCTTC; CDR3aa: CASSPDGLTINEQFF
v_gene: TRBV2; j_gene: TRBJ1-2; d_gene: .; abundance: .; CDR3nt: TGTGCCAGCAGTGAAGGAGGAGGCTGCACCTTC; CDR3aa: CASSEGGGCTF
v_gene: TRBV20-1; j_gene: TRBJ2-3; d_gene: .; abundance: .; CDR3nt: TGCAGTGCTAGAGCGGGGTTCAGCACAGATACGCAGTATTTT; CDR3aa: CSARAGFSTDTQYF
v_gene: TRBV7-2; j_gene: TRBJ2-3; d_gene: .; abundance: few; CDR3nt: TGTGCCAGCAGCCCCGAGAGCAGGGATTTTGCGCAGTATTTT; CDR3aa: CASSPESRDFAQYF
v_gene: TRBV6-1; j_gene: TRBJ2-7; d_gene: .; abundance: .; CDR3nt: TGTGCCAGCAGGAAGAACTACGAGCAGTACTTC; CDR3aa: CASRKNYEQYF
v_gene: TRBV28; j_gene: TRBJ1-1; d_gene: .; abundance: .; CDR3nt: TGTGCCAGCAGTTTCCCCCCCGAGGACACTGAAGCTTTCTTT; CDR3aa: CASSFPPEDTEAFF
v_gene: TRBV27; j_gene: TRBJ2-7; d_gene: .; abundance: .; CDR3nt: TGTGCCAGCAGTTATACCCCCATCGACGAGCAGTACTTC; CDR3aa: CASSYTPIDEQYF
v_gene: TRBV7-9; j_gene: TRBJ1-6; d_gene: TRBD1; abundance: .; CDR3nt: TGTGCCAGCACCCTCTTGTCGGGGACAGGGAATTCACCCCTCCACTTT; CDR3aa: CASTLLSGTGNSPLHF
v_gene: TRBV2; j_gene: TRBJ1-2; d_gene: .; abundance: .; CDR3nt: TGTGCCAGCAGTGAAGCCGGATCAGGGGTCTATGGCTACACCTTC; CDR3aa: CASSEAGSGVYGYTF
v_gene: TRBV10-2; j_gene: TRBJ1-3; d_gene: .; abundance: .; CDR3nt: TGCGCCAGCAGCCGAACGGCGGACTCTGGAAACACCATATATTTT; CDR3aa: CASSRTADSGNTIYF
v_gene: TRBV5-1; j_gene: TRBJ1-4; d_gene: .; abundance: .; CDR3nt: TGCGCCAGCAGCCCGGCAATGGATAATGAAAAACTGTTTTTT; CDR3aa: CASSPAMDNEKLFF
v_gene: TRBV24-1; j_gene: TRBJ1-2; d_gene: .; abundance: few; CDR3nt: TGTGCCACCAGTGATGGTTGGGGCTACACCTTC; CDR3aa: CATSDGWGYTF
v_gene: TRBV15; j_gene: TRBJ2-3; d_gene: .; abundance: few; CDR3nt: TGTGCCACCAGCAGAGGAAGGAGGGGGGATACGCAGTATTTT; CDR3aa: CATSRGRRGDTQYF
v_gene: TRBV7-8; j_gene: TRBJ2-6; d_gene: TRBD1; abundance: .; CDR3nt: TGTGCCAGCAGCCCGGGGACAGGGTTCATTCAGTACTCTGGGGCCAACGTCCTGGCTTTC; CDR3aa: CASSPGTGFIQYSGANVLAF
v_gene: TRBV20-1; j_gene: TRBJ1-6; d_gene: TRBD1; abundance: few; CDR3nt: TGCAGTGCTCCCGCAGGACAGGGAAATTCACCCCTCCACTTT; CDR3aa: CSAPAGQGNSPLHF
v_gene: TRBV2; j_gene: TRBJ2-1; d_gene: .; abundance: .; CDR3nt: TGTGCCAGCAAGGCTGTAGTAGGAGAGCAGTTCTTC; CDR3aa: CASKAVVGEQFF